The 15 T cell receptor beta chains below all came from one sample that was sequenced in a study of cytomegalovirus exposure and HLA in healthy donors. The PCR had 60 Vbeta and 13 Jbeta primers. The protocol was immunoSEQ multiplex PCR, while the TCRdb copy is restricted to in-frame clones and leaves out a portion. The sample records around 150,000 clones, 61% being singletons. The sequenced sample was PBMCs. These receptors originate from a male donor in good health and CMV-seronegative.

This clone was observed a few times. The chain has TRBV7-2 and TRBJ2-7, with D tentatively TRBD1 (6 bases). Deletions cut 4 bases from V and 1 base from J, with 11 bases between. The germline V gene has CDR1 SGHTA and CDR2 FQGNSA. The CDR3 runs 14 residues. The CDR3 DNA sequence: TGTGCCAGCAGCTCGAACAGGGCTTCCTACGAGCAGTACTTC. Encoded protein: CASSSNRASYEQYF.

For the CDR3, the DNA is TGTGCCAGCATCCCCGGTTCCTCCCGAGGGCTGGAGAATTCACCCCTCCACTTT. Protein: CASIPGSSRGLENSPLHF. The rearrangement joins TRBV7-2 to TRBJ1-6; D not resolved. Germline V gene data show CDR1 as SGHTA and CDR2 as FQGNSA. The CDR3 covers 18 residues. Trimming cost V 7 bases and J 7 bases, with 26 bases left between them.

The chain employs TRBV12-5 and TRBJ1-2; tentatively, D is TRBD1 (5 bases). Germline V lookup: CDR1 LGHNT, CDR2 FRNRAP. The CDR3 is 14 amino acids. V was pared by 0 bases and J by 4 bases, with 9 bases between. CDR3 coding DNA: TGTGCTAGTGGTTTGGTACCGGGGGTCTATGGCTACACCTTC. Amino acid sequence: CASGLVPGVYGYTF.

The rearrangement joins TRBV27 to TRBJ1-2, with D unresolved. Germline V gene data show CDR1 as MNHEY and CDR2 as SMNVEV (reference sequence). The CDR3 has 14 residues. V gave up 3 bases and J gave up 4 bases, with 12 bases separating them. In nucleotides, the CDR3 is TGTGCCAGCAGTTTGGCGGGAAGTAGCTATGGCTACACCTTC. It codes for CASSLAGSSYGYTF.

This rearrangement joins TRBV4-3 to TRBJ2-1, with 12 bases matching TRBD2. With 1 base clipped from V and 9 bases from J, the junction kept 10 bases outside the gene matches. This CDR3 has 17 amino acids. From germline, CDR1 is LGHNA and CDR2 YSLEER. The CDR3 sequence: CASSQGTSGGFSGEQFF. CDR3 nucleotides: TGCGCCAGCAGCCAAGGCACTAGCGGGGGGTTCTCCGGTGAGCAGTTCTTC.

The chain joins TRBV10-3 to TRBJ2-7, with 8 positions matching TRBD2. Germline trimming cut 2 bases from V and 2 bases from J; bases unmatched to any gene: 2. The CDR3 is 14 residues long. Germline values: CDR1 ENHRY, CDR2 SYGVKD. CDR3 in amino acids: CAISEEAGAYEQYF. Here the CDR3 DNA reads TGTGCCATCAGTGAGGAAGCGGGGGCCTACGAGCAGTACTTC.

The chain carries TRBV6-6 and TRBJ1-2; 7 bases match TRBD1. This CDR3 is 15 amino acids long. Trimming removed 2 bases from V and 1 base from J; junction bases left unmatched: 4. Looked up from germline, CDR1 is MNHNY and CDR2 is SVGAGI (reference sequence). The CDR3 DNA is TGTGCCAGCAGTTACGAGGGACAGTATAACTATGGCTACACCTTC. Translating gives CASSYEGQYNYGYTF.

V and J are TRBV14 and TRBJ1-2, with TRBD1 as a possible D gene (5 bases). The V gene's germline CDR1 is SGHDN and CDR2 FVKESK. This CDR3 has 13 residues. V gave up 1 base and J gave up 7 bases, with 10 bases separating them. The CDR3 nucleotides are TGTGCCAGCAGCCAAGGGTCAGGGTCTGGCTACACCTTC. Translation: CASSQGSGSGYTF.

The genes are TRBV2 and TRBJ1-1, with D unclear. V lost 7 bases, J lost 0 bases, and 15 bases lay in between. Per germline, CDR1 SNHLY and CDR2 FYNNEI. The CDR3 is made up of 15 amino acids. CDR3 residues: CASIRQGSVNTEAFF. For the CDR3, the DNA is TGTGCCAGCATCCGACAAGGCTCCGTGAACACTGAAGCTTTCTTT.

This CDR3 reads CASSPWTGGSYEQYF. Written as DNA, the CDR3 is TGTGCCAGCAGTCCGTGGACAGGAGGGTCCTACGAGCAGTACTTC. The V gene is TRBV28, the J gene TRBJ2-7; maybe TRBD1 (7 bases). The CDR3 has 15 amino acids. Germline CDR1 is MDHEN and CDR2 is SYDVKM. Trimming stripped 5 bases from V and 1 base from J, with 15 bases between. The full variable domain, its missing parts supplied by reference TRBV28 and TRBJ2-7, is DVKVTQSSRYLVKRTGEKVFLECVQDMDHENMFWYRQDPGLGLRLIYFSYDVKMKEKGDIPEGYSVSREKKERFSLILESASTNQTSMYLCASSPWTGGSYEQYFGPGTRLTVT.

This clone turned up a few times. The chain's CDR3 is CSVEVRTVVYGYTF. DNA of the CDR3: TGCAGCGTTGAAGTTCGGACAGTTGTCTATGGCTACACCTTC. This chain connects TRBV29-1 to TRBJ1-2; D may be TRBD1 (6 bases). Germline-derived CDR1 and CDR2 are SQVTM and ANQGSEA. This CDR3 has 14 residues. Trimming took off 1 base at V and 4 bases at J, with 13 bases between the two ends.

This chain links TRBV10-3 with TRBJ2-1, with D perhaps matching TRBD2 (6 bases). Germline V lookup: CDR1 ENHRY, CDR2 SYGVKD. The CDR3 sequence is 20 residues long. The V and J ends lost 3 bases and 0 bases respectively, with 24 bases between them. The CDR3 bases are TGTGCCATCAGTGACTATGCCTCGGGGGTGCGGGAACTCTCCTACAATGAGCAGTTCTTC. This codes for CAISDYASGVRELSYNEQFF.

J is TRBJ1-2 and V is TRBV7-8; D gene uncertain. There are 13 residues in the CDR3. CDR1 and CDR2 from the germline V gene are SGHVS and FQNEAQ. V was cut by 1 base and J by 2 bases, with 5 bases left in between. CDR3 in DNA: TGTGCCAGCAGCTTAGACGGGAACTATGGCTACACCTTC. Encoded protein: CASSLDGNYGYTF.

CDR3 nucleotides: TGCAGCGACTCGACAGGGTTCACAGATACGCAGTATTTT. Translating it yields CSDSTGFTDTQYF. J is TRBJ2-3 and V is TRBV29-1; 7 bases align to TRBD1. The V gene end was trimmed by 7 bases and the J gene end by 2 bases; junction bases not matched to a gene: 6. This CDR3 contains 13 residues. CDR1 is SQVTM, CDR2 ANQGSEA, per germline.

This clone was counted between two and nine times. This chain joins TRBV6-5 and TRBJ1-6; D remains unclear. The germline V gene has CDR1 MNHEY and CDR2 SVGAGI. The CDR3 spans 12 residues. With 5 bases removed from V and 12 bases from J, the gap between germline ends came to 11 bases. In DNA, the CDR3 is TGTGCCAGCAGTGAAGCCCTTGGACCCCTCCACTTT. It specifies CASSEALGPLHF.